The source of this T cell receptor (beta chain) is a study of blood T cell repertoires in COVID-19. Looking at the study overall: PBMCs, B-cell-depleted T cells, or T cells provided the cDNA or gDNA that made up the material.

Per the study methods: Amplifying reference gene primers gave estimates of nucleated cell counts. Produced via immunoSEQ multiplex PCR; TCRdb's table is partial and in-frame only. V, J and clone size reflect that table, while D and trimming were determined from the DNA. The sample carries about 210,000 clones, around 81% recorded once. This clone was detected only a few times. The CDR3 is 17 residues long. Trimming at V came to 5 bases and at J to 2 bases, leaving 9 bases not matched to a gene. CDR1 and CDR2 from the germline V gene are SGHTA and FQGNSA. Individuals aged about 18 to 89 years were recruited from 24 US areas.

This sequence was found in a woman aged 45-59 years with acute COVID-19. V usage is TRBV7-2 and J usage is TRBJ2-7, with TRBD2 matching over 13 bases. The sequenced sample was PBMCs or T cells enriched from blood (not recorded which). This CDR3 is CASSVRTSGGKTYEQYF. The CDR3 region has the DNA TGTGCCAGCAGCGTACGGACTAGCGGGGGTAAAACCTACGAGCAGTACTTC.